This TCR beta chain appears in the sequencing data of a study of post-analysis software for immune sequencing data. Overall study results and limits: Five TRBV segments were significantly more frequent in patients than in controls. TRBV5-6, TRBV5-1 and TRBV20-1 were among these segments. Normalized Chao1 diversity was significantly lower in multiple sclerosis patients than in controls.

This clonotype came up a few times. The antigen is unknown. Included in the TCR beta cDNA libraries were unique molecular identifiers. Input amounts of about 0.95 to 11 million T cells were used. These gave about 500,000 cDNA molecules, so each molecule approximated one T cell. TCRdb re-called the PCR reads through MiXCR, storing one row per CDR3 protein. The sample lists over 300,000 distinct CDR3 sequences, roughly 38% occurring once. Trimming pared 2 bases from V and 2 bases from J, leaving 14 bases between. Per germline, CDR1 MNHEY and CDR2 SVGAGI. The CDR3 covers 16 residues. The TCR sequence derives from a girl aged 5-17 years with multiple sclerosis. V usage is TRBV6-5 and J usage is TRBJ2-3; D is perhaps TRBD2 (5 bases). The sample comprised blood. CDR3 residues: CASSYQSSPHTDTQYF. The CDR3, as DNA: TGTGCCAGCAGTTACCAGTCTAGCCCACACACAGATACGCAGTATTTT.